These 29 T cell receptor beta chains were sequenced from one sample in a study of T-cell reconstitution after alpha-beta-depleted transplantation in children. Unique molecular identifiers were incorporated into the prepared TCRbeta library. TCRdb re-called the PCR reads through MiXCR, storing one row per CDR3 protein. The table shows about 580,000 distinct CDR3 sequences, with about 23% occurring only once. Sequencing was performed on PBMCs, mostly from graft donor cells, taken 360 days after TCRalphabeta/CD19-depleted stem cell transplant. The receptors come from a boy in the first two years of life who had a stem cell transplant for acute myeloid leukemia, so the T cells may come from the graft donor.

This sequence joins TRBV5-1 and TRBJ2-2; D unclear. Trimming stripped 2 bases from V and 6 bases from J, with 14 bases between. The CDR3 sequence is 15 residues long. Germline values: CDR1 SGHRS, CDR2 YFSETQ. DNA for the CDR3: TGCGCCAGCAGCTTAATTCCCGTAGCACCCGGGGAGCTGTTTTTT. It yields the protein CASSLIPVAPGELFF.

The chain employs TRBV7-2 and TRBJ2-5, with D hard to call. Trimming cost V 0 bases and J 4 bases, with 15 bases left between them. The CDR3 spans 16 residues. Germline values: CDR1 SGHTA, CDR2 FQGNSA. CDR3 in amino acids: CASSLARVPGAETQYF. CDR3 bases: TGTGCCAGCAGCTTAGCGCGCGTCCCCGGAGCAGAGACCCAGTACTTC.

This clonotype has a count of ten or more. This chain connects TRBV7-8 to TRBJ1-4; no firm D call. The CDR3 sequence is 15 residues long. V was shortened by 8 bases and J by 8 bases, with 21 bases between the two germline ends. Per the germline V gene, CDR1 is SGHVS and CDR2 is FQNEAQ. CDR3 nucleotide sequence: TGTGCCAGCTCCCCTGCTGGGCAGGTGGGAGAAAAACTGTTTTTT. Protein sequence: CASSPAGQVGEKLFF.

The CDR3 coding sequence is TGTGCCATCAGTGAGTCTACAGGGCGGGAGACCCAGTACTTC. Amino acid sequence: CAISESTGRETQYF. The rearrangement links TRBV10-3 to TRBJ2-5, with a possible D match to TRBD1 (6 bases). The CDR3 sequence is 14 residues long. V gave up 0 bases and J gave up 5 bases, with 10 bases separating them. Germline V gives CDR1 ENHRY, CDR2 SYGVKD.

In its sample, this clonotype was seen many times. The genes are TRBV10-3 and TRBJ2-1; possibly TRBD2 for D (6 bases). Germline V gene lookup returns CDR1 ENHRY and CDR2 SYGVKD. This CDR3 spans 14 amino acids. V shed 7 bases and J shed 0 bases, with 10 bases lying between them. The CDR3 nucleotides are TGTGCCATCAACGGGGGAAGCTCCTACAATGAGCAGTTCTTC. It is translated as CAINGGSSYNEQFF.

The CDR3 region has the DNA TGTGCTACGCAGACCGGGACAGCATCTTTCTCTGGAAACACCATATATTTT. Amino acid sequence: CATQTGTASFSGNTIYF. The chain combines TRBV6-1 with TRBJ1-3, with TRBD1 matching over 7 bases. CDR3 size: 17 residues. Germline V gene sequence: CDR1 MNHNS, CDR2 SASEGT.

The rearrangement joins TRBV29-1 to TRBJ2-7; maybe TRBD1 (6 bases). Per germline, CDR1 SQVTM and CDR2 ANQGSEA. The CDR3 covers 12 residues. Trimming left V 5 bases short and J 2 bases short, with 10 bases between. The CDR3 region is CSVRDITYEQYF. The CDR3 DNA reads as TGCAGCGTTAGGGACATAACCTACGAGCAGTACTTC.

This clonotype was seen a few times. Here the CDR3 DNA reads TGCAGTGCCTGGAGGGTGGGGGAGACCTACAATGAGCAGTTCTTC. It is translated as CSAWRVGETYNEQFF. The rearrangement links TRBV20-1 to TRBJ2-1; perhaps TRBD2 as D (6 bases). V lost 6 bases to trimming and J lost 2 bases, with 17 bases between them. The germline V gene encodes CDR1 DFQATT and CDR2 SNEGSKA (reference sequence). The CDR3 length is 15 residues.

This clonotype has at least ten counts. V usage is TRBV29-1 and J usage is TRBJ2-3; D is uncertain. The germline V gene has CDR1 SQVTM and CDR2 ANQGSEA. The CDR3 has 12 amino acids. The CDR3 DNA is TGCAGTTTCTCCGGGAGCACAGATACGCAGTATTTT. Translated: CSFSGSTDTQYF.

The sample holds many counts of this clonotype. The rearrangement links TRBV20-1 to TRBJ2-1; D perhaps matches TRBD2 (5 bases). V lost 0 bases and J 0 bases, leaving 9 bases between the germline ends. The CDR3 contains 15 residues. CDR1 DFQATT and CDR2 SNEGSKA come from the germline V gene (reference sequence). The CDR3 coding sequence is TGCAGTGCTAGAGATCGGGGTAACTCCTACAATGAGCAGTTCTTC. Its protein product is CSARDRGNSYNEQFF.

Turning to this clonotype: This may arise from a read error, as a much more abundant clone is one base away. V gene TRBV13 combines with J gene TRBJ2-5; 8 nucleotides line up with TRBD2. CDR1 is PRHDT, CDR2 FYEKMQ, per germline (reference sequence). The length of the CDR3 is 15 residues. The CDR3 nucleotides read TGTGCCAGCAGCTTAGGAGCGGGGGAGCAAGAGACCCTGTACTTC. It translates to CASSLGAGEQETLYF.

This clonotype appeared a few times. V gene TRBV20-1 combines with J gene TRBJ1-5, with D unresolved. The CDR3 contains 16 residues. The V gene's germline CDR1 is DFQATT and CDR2 SNEGSKA (reference sequence). Trimming took 5 bases from V and 0 from J, leaving 17 bases between them. The CDR3 spells CSAQEIGVPSNQPQHF. The CDR3 DNA is TGCAGTGCTCAGGAAATCGGGGTCCCTAGCAATCAGCCCCAGCATTTT.

The chain joins TRBV12-3 or TRBV12-4 to TRBJ2-1; TRBD2 matches at 13 bases. There are 16 residues in the CDR3. The trim removed 6 bases at V and 14 bases at J, leaving 16 bases unmatched. CDR3 in DNA: TGTGCCAGCAGAGTTTTAGGACTAGCGGGGGACCTTGGAGAGTTCTTC. Translation: CASRVLGLAGDLGEFF.

J is TRBJ2-3 and V is TRBV30, with no clear D. The CDR3 totals 14 residues. The V gene's germline CDR1 is GTSNPN and CDR2 SVGIG (reference sequence). The ends were cut back, 0 bases at V and 5 bases at J, with 12 bases in the middle. The DNA of the CDR3 is TGTGCCTGGAGTGTACGAACGAGGCTAGATACGCAGTATTTT. It codes for CAWSVRTRLDTQYF.

V usage is TRBV18 and J usage is TRBJ2-7; 8 bases agree with TRBD2. The CDR3 contains 16 residues. After removal of 3 bases from V and 1 base from J, the junction contained 8 bases not matched to a gene. Germline CDR1 and CDR2: KGHSH and LQKENI. In DNA form, the CDR3 reads TGTGCCAGCTCACCGACCGTAAGCGGGGGATCCTACGAGCAGTACTTC. Translating it yields CASSPTVSGGSYEQYF.

This clonotype showed up just once. This chain links TRBV9 with TRBJ2-1; D is undetermined. Germline V gives CDR1 SGDLS, CDR2 YYNGEE. V lost 0 bases and J lost 6, with 13 bases in between. The CDR3 contains 15 residues. The CDR3, as DNA: TGTGCCAGCAGCGTAGCCGACCCGGCCATCAATGAGCAGTTCTTC. Its translation: CASSVADPAINEQFF.

V and J are TRBV6-2 or TRBV6-3 and TRBJ2-4, with 8 bases identical to TRBD1. V shed 8 bases, J shed 0 bases, and the junction held 3 bases outside the gene matches. CDR3 length: 14 amino acids. Germline CDR1 MNHEY, CDR2 SVGEGT. The CDR3 coding sequence is TGTGCCAGCCGCAGGGGGCTAGCCAAAAACATTCAGTACTTC. Protein sequence: CASRRGLAKNIQYF.

The rearrangement links TRBV15 to TRBJ1-2, with D possibly matching TRBD1 (5 bases). Germline V gene lookup returns CDR1 LNHNV and CDR2 YYDKDF (reference sequence). This CDR3 is 13 amino acids long. V was cut by 3 bases and J by 4 bases, with 9 bases left in between. CDR3 coding DNA: TGTGCCACCAGCAGGGAGGGGATCTATGGCTACACCTTC. As protein: CATSREGIYGYTF.

This chain links TRBV20-1 with TRBJ2-3; 9 bases are a match to TRBD2. Losses at the gene ends were 1 base for V and 2 bases for J; bases not matched to a gene: 10. Germline V gene sequence: CDR1 DFQATT, CDR2 SNEGSKA (reference sequence). The CDR3 contains 17 residues. CDR3 coding DNA: TGCAGTGCTAGAGGGCGGGATCTAGCGGGGATCACAGATACGCAGTATTTT. This encodes CSARGRDLAGITDTQYF.

This clonotype was seen a handful of times. The rearrangement links TRBV5-1 to TRBJ1-1; 7 nucleotides align to TRBD1. Germline-derived CDR1 and CDR2 are SGHRS and YFSETQ. This CDR3 spans 13 amino acids. V was pared by 6 bases and J by 4 bases, with 6 bases of the junction left unmatched. The CDR3 DNA sequence: TGCGCCAGCAATGCCCCAGGGGGCACTGAAGCTTTCTTT. This gives the protein CASNAPGGTEAFF.

This chain's CDR3 is CASSVNYGQLEAFF. CDR3 in DNA: TGCGCCAGCAGCGTAAATTACGGACAGTTAGAAGCTTTCTTT. The chain recombines TRBV5-1 with TRBJ1-1, with D possibly TRBD1 on 6 matching bases. V was pared by 4 bases and J by 8 bases, with 18 bases between. Germline assignment: CDR1 SGHRS and CDR2 YFSETQ. This CDR3 region has 14 residues. The full variable domain, its missing parts supplied by reference TRBV5-1 and TRBJ1-1, is KAGVTQTPRYLIKTRGQQVTLSCSPISGHRSVSWYQQTPGQGLQFLFEYFSETQRNKGNFPGRFSGRQFSNSRSEMNVSTLELGDSALYLCASSVNYGQLEAFFGQGTRLTVV.

This clonotype was seen a few times. V usage is TRBV15 and J usage is TRBJ2-5; 7 bases agree with TRBD1. The CDR3 has 13 residues. Per the germline V gene, CDR1 is LNHNV and CDR2 is YYDKDF (reference sequence). Trimming removed 5 bases from V and 7 bases from J; junction bases left unmatched: 7. CDR3 loop: CATSFDREGTQYF. The CDR3 DNA reads TGTGCCACCAGCTTCGACAGGGAAGGGACCCAGTACTTC.

The rearrangement uses TRBV30 and TRBJ2-7, with 7 bases lining up with TRBD2. The CDR3 sequence is 15 residues long. The germline CDR1 and CDR2 sequences are GTSNPN and SVGIG (reference sequence). The J segment lost 1 base and the V segment lost 0 bases, leaving 6 bases of the junction unmatched. CDR3 amino acids: CAWSVRGVWSYEQYF. The DNA of the CDR3 is TGTGCCTGGAGTGTACGGGGGGTCTGGTCCTACGAGCAGTACTTC.

This clonotype has only a few counts. CDR3 nucleotide sequence: TGCAGTGCTAGAAAGGCGGGGGGGCTCATAGAGACCCAGTACTTC. Translating it yields CSARKAGGLIETQYF. V usage is TRBV20-1 and J usage is TRBJ2-5, with TRBD2 matching over 9 bases. The V gene's germline CDR1 is DFQATT and CDR2 SNEGSKA (reference sequence). J gave up 4 bases and V 2 bases, and 8 bases lay outside the gene matches. This CDR3 has 15 amino acids.

The J gene is TRBJ2-3, the V gene TRBV10-3, with D unresolved. Per the germline V gene, CDR1 is ENHRY and CDR2 is SYGVKD. V lost 10 bases, J lost 1 base, and 15 bases lay in between. The CDR3 length is 14 residues. In nucleotides, the CDR3 is TGTGCCACACTCGAACTCTCTGGCACAGATACGCAGTATTTT. This translates into CATLELSGTDTQYF.

In regard to this clonotype: A much larger clone sits a single nucleotide away, making a read error possible. The CDR3 does not close with the conserved phenylalanine or tryptophan, likely indicating a read error. The chain recombines TRBV12-3 or TRBV12-4 with TRBJ1-2; 8 bases line up with TRBD1. The CDR3 runs to 13 residues. Unmatched junction bases numbered 2, after V lost 4 bases and J lost 4 bases. CDR3 loop: CASSSRGPYGYTS. The CDR3 nucleotides are TGTGCCAGCAGTTCCAGGGGGCCCTATGGCTACACCTCC.

This clonotype came up a few times. V is TRBV12-3 or TRBV12-4 and J is TRBJ2-3; 12 positions match TRBD2. CDR3 length equals 16 residues. Unmatched junction bases numbered 8, after V lost 4 bases and J lost 6 bases. The CDR3 DNA reads as TGTGCCAGCAGTTCTAGCGGGGGGGCATTTCAGGATACGCAGTATTTT. Its translation is CASSSSGGAFQDTQYF.

This rearrangement joins TRBV20-1 to TRBJ1-5, with D perhaps TRBD1 (6 bases). The CDR3 sequence is 14 residues long. Germline V gene lookup returns CDR1 DFQATT and CDR2 SNEGSKA (reference sequence). V lost 8 bases to trimming and J lost 3 bases, with 17 bases between them. CDR3 DNA: TGCAGTATTGGGGGGCAGGAGATCAATCAGCCCCAGCATTTT. Protein sequence: CSIGGQEINQPQHF.

This clonotype has at least ten counts. V is TRBV12-3 or TRBV12-4 and J is TRBJ2-6, with 9 bases matching TRBD1. This CDR3 is 18 amino acids long. Trimming cost V 5 bases and J 1 base; bases outside gene matches: 9. The CDR3 nucleotides are TGTGCCAGCAGTCTCCGTGGGACAGGGAAGTCTGGGGCCAACGTCCTGACTTTC. Translation gives CASSLRGTGKSGANVLTF.